Shown below are 27 T cell receptor beta chains from a single sample sequenced in a study of cytotoxic CD8 clonotypes in ibrutinib-treated CLL. The method was immunoSEQ multiplex PCR; TCRdb's version includes in-frame clones alone and lacks a portion of them. Counted here are tens of thousands of clones, 49% occurring once; the ten biggest clones make up approximately 20%. Source: PBMCs, taken before ibrutinib treatment. The source of these receptors is a human donor with chronic lymphocytic leukemia.

A word on this clone: This specimen includes other DNA sequences encoding the same CDR3. This rearrangement joins TRBV9 to TRBJ1-1; D is unresolved. Per the germline V gene, CDR1 is SGDLS and CDR2 is YYNGEE. With 1 base removed from V and 0 bases from J, the gap between germline ends came to 7 bases. The CDR3 is 14 residues long. The CDR3 loop reads CASSVSLLNTEAFF. The CDR3 nucleotides are TGTGCCAGCAGCGTAAGCCTTTTGAACACTGAAGCTTTCTTT. Supplemented by reference TRBV9 and TRBJ1-1, the full variable domain reads DSGVTQTPKHLITATGQRVTLRCSPRSGDLSVYWYQQSLDQGLQFLIQYYNGEERAKGNILERFSAQQFPDLHSELNLSSLELGDSALYFCASSVSLLNTEAFFGQGTRLTVV.

This clone was observed a few times. This sequence joins TRBV6-4 and TRBJ2-2; D may be TRBD1 (6 bases). Germline V gives CDR1 MRHNA, CDR2 SNTAGT. The CDR3 runs to 14 residues. V lost 5 bases and J 1 base, leaving 8 bases between the germline ends. DNA of the CDR3: TGTGCCAGCAGTCGGACAGAGAACACCGGGGAGCTGTTTTTT. Its protein is CASSRTENTGELFF.

This clone was counted only a few times. The V gene is TRBV11-2, the J gene TRBJ1-2, with 7 bases identical to TRBD1. The V gene's germline CDR1 is SGHAT and CDR2 FQNNGV. The CDR3 contains 16 residues. V lost 1 base, J lost 2 bases, and 7 bases stayed unmatched. CDR3 amino acids: CASSLVPTGWNYGYTF. The CDR3 region has the DNA TGTGCCAGCAGCTTAGTCCCGACAGGGTGGAACTATGGCTACACCTTC.

This clone was recorded a few times. The J gene is TRBJ2-7, the V gene TRBV7-2; 14 nucleotides match TRBD2. Trimming removed 4 bases from V and 7 bases from J; junction bases left unmatched: 6. The germline CDR1 and CDR2 sequences are SGHTA and FQGNSA. CDR3 length: 15 residues. CDR3 amino acids: CASSSGTSGGREQYF. The CDR3 DNA follows: TGTGCCAGCAGCTCGGGGACTAGCGGGGGACGGGAGCAGTACTTC.

V usage is TRBV19 and J usage is TRBJ1-4; D is unclear. Trimming removed 3 bases from V and 7 bases from J, with 15 bases in between. Germline values: CDR1 LNHDA, CDR2 SQIVND (reference sequence). The CDR3 is 15 amino acids. CDR3 sequence: CASSMSVTGGEKLFF. In nucleotides, the CDR3 is TGTGCCAGTAGTATGTCGGTGACCGGAGGTGAAAAACTGTTTTTT.

This clone has more than one count but fewer than ten. The chain employs TRBV28 and TRBJ2-2, with D maybe TRBD1 (6 bases). The CDR3 sequence is 15 residues long. V was shortened by 9 bases and J by 0 bases, with 14 bases between the two germline ends. The germline V gene encodes CDR1 MDHEN and CDR2 SYDVKM. The CDR3 DNA reads TGTGCCAGTAAAGTCCGGACAGCGAACACCGGGGAGCTGTTTTTT. Its translation: CASKVRTANTGELFF.

This clone has more than one count but fewer than ten. The CDR3 spells CAWSPQVYNEQFF. The CDR3 DNA sequence: TGTGCCTGGAGTCCACAGGTTTACAATGAGCAGTTCTTC. This rearrangement joins TRBV30 to TRBJ2-1; TRBD1 is a possible D gene (5 bases). Trimming left V 2 bases short and J 4 bases short, with 9 bases between. Germline loops: CDR1 GTSNPN, CDR2 SVGIG (reference sequence). CDR3 length: 13 residues.

The rearrangement joins TRBV6-4 to TRBJ2-3, with unresolved D. With 0 bases removed from V and 5 bases from J, the gap between germline ends came to 9 bases. Germline CDR1 and CDR2: MRHNA and SNTAGT. The CDR3 runs 14 residues. CDR3 sequence (DNA): TGTGCCAGCAGTGACTCGCCGGAAAAAGATACGCAGTATTTT. Amino acids: CASSDSPEKDTQYF.

This clone turned up a few times. The chain couples TRBV6-5 to TRBJ1-1; weak D call: TRBD1 (6 bases). This CDR3 region has 15 residues. V was trimmed by 6 bases and J by 5 bases, leaving 19 bases between them. The germline gives CDR1 MNHEY, CDR2 SVGAGI. The CDR3 region is CASSPLQGSWTEAFF. As DNA, the CDR3 is TGTGCCAGCAGCCCCTTACAGGGTTCGTGGACTGAAGCTTTCTTT.

CDR3 residues: CASSLVRRGLDTQYF. For the CDR3, the DNA is TGTGCCAGCAGCTTAGTCAGGAGGGGTTTAGATACGCAGTATTTT. V gene TRBV7-6 combines with J gene TRBJ2-3, with D possibly TRBD2 on 6 matching bases. V was shortened by 1 base and J by 5 bases, with 13 bases between the two germline ends. CDR3 size: 15 residues. CDR1 SGHVS and CDR2 FNYEAQ come from the germline V gene.

In DNA form, the CDR3 reads TGTGCCAGTCGATCGGGAGGGCCGAACAACTATGGCTACACCTTC. Translation gives CASRSGGPNNYGYTF. The chain employs TRBV7-2 and TRBJ1-2; no clear D gene. The CDR3 consists of 15 residues. Trimming removed 9 bases at V and 2 bases at J, with 19 bases between. The germline CDR1 and CDR2 sequences are SGHTA and FQGNSA.

The chain employs TRBV10-1 and TRBJ2-2; TRBD1 might be the D (6 bases). This CDR3 region has 16 residues. CDR1 is WNHNN, CDR2 SYGVQD, per germline (reference sequence). Trimming cost V 8 bases and J 4 bases, with 20 bases left between them. Here the CDR3 reads CASGSGGVSGTGELFF. The CDR3 region has the DNA TGCGCCAGCGGTTCTGGGGGCGTCTCTGGCACCGGGGAGCTGTTTTTT.

V is TRBV29-1 and J is TRBJ2-3; possibly TRBD2 for D (6 bases). Per the germline V gene, CDR1 is SQVTM and CDR2 is ANQGSEA. V lost 7 bases and J 4 bases, leaving 27 bases between the germline ends. The CDR3 totals 17 residues. The CDR3 loop is CSAREVPDGGPPDTQYF. Here the CDR3 DNA reads TGCAGCGCCAGGGAGGTACCTGACGGAGGACCACCAGATACGCAGTATTTT.

A few counts support this clone. The chain is built from TRBV10-1 and TRBJ2-1, with 11 bases matching TRBD2. The CDR3 length is 14 residues. The J segment lost 7 bases and the V segment lost 3 bases, leaving 2 bases of the junction unmatched. The V gene's germline CDR1 is WNHNN and CDR2 SYGVQD (reference sequence). CDR3 in amino acids: CASSEGTSGNEQFF. As DNA, the CDR3 is TGCGCCAGCAGTGAAGGGACTAGCGGTAATGAGCAGTTCTTC.

V is TRBV9 and J is TRBJ1-3; 7 bases are shared with TRBD1. The V and J ends lost 0 bases and 0 bases, in that order; junction bases with no gene match: 9. The germline V gene encodes CDR1 SGDLS and CDR2 YYNGEE. This CDR3 contains 18 residues. CDR3 in amino acids: CASSVVPVDRFSGNTIYF. The DNA for the CDR3 is TGTGCCAGCAGCGTAGTCCCCGTGGACAGGTTCTCTGGAAACACCATATATTTT. The complete variable domain, with remaining parts taken from reference TRBV9 and TRBJ1-3, reads DSGVTQTPKHLITATGQRVTLRCSPRSGDLSVYWYQQSLDQGLQFLIQYYNGEERAKGNILERFSAQQFPDLHSELNLSSLELGDSALYFCASSVVPVDRFSGNTIYFGEGSWLTVV.

This clone appeared a few times. V usage is TRBV27 and J usage is TRBJ2-3; D is unclear. Germline CDR1 is MNHEY and CDR2 is SMNVEV (reference sequence). Trimming shortened V by 5 bases and J by 5 bases, and 11 bases separated the two germline ends. The CDR3 runs to 13 residues. CDR3 nucleotide sequence: TGTGCCAGCAGTCAACACGGGCGAGATACGCAGTATTTT. Its translation: CASSQHGRDTQYF.

The CDR3 DNA reads TGCGCCAGCAGCCCCAAGGGACTAGCGGGGCCAGAAGAAGAGACCCAGTACTTC. This gives the protein CASSPKGLAGPEEETQYF. The rearrangement joins TRBV4-1 to TRBJ2-5; the match to TRBD2 covers 13 bases. This CDR3 region has 18 residues. Germline-derived CDR1 and CDR2 are MGHRA and YSYEKL. Trimming took 4 bases from V and 3 from J; bases not matched to a gene: 11.

V and J are TRBV9 and TRBJ2-6; 8 bases agree with TRBD1. Germline V gene sequence: CDR1 SGDLS, CDR2 YYNGEE. V lost 1 base to trimming and J lost 0 bases; unmatched junction nucleotides: 3. This CDR3 has 17 amino acids. For the CDR3, the DNA is TGTGCCAGCAGCGTAAACAGGGGGGACTCTGGGGCCAACGTCCTGACTTTC. It codes for CASSVNRGDSGANVLTF.

The CDR3 sequence: CASSLGRVNYGYTF. The CDR3, as DNA: TGTGCCAGCAGCTTAGGGAGGGTTAACTATGGCTACACCTTC. V usage is TRBV7-2 and J usage is TRBJ1-2, with unresolved D. CDR3 length equals 14 residues. The germline V gene has CDR1 SGHTA and CDR2 FQGNSA. V was shortened by 1 base and J by 1 base, with 7 bases between the two germline ends.

V and J are TRBV28 and TRBJ1-5; D ambiguous. Trimming stripped 8 bases from V and 5 bases from J, with 13 bases between. Per the germline V gene, CDR1 is MDHEN and CDR2 is SYDVKM. The CDR3 length is 13 residues. This chain's CDR3 is CASVAGTHQPQHF. The CDR3 bases are TGTGCCAGCGTTGCGGGAACCCATCAGCCCCAGCATTTT.

The chain uses TRBV5-1 and TRBJ2-7; 12 nucleotides line up with TRBD1. The CDR3 covers 16 residues. The germline V gene has CDR1 SGHRS and CDR2 YFSETQ. The junction had 7 bases not matched to a gene; V was cut back by 1 base and J by 5 bases. In DNA, the CDR3 is TGCGCCAGCAGCTTGTATGGGACAGGGGGCTCTGACGAGCAGTACTTC. Encoded protein: CASSLYGTGGSDEQYF.

This chain links TRBV7-9 with TRBJ1-1; D remains unclear. Trimming took off 7 bases at V and 5 bases at J, with 14 bases between the two ends. This CDR3 region has 13 residues. Germline V gene sequence: CDR1 SEHNR, CDR2 FQNEAQ (reference sequence). The CDR3 here is CASTIWGSTEAFF. The CDR3 DNA sequence: TGTGCCAGCACCATATGGGGTTCTACTGAAGCTTTCTTT.

The J gene is TRBJ1-1, the V gene TRBV6-1; D is ambiguous. Between the trimmed V and J ends, which lost 2 bases and 4 bases, there was a span of 11 bases. Germline CDR1 MNHNS, CDR2 SASEGT. The CDR3 totals 14 residues. The CDR3 bases are TGTGCCAGCAGTGAATTGGTGGTTGTCACTGAAGCTTTCTTT. It encodes CASSELVVVTEAFF.

J is TRBJ1-2 and V is TRBV6-1; 10 positions match TRBD1. V dropped 5 bases and J dropped 6; count of bases not matched to a gene: 6. This CDR3 has 14 amino acids. Germline loops: CDR1 MNHNS, CDR2 SASEGT. The DNA of the CDR3 is TGTGCCAGCAGTACGACAGGGGGCGGGAATGGCTACACCTTC. Encoded protein: CASSTTGGGNGYTF.

V is TRBV5-4 and J is TRBJ1-3; TRBD1 matches 12 bases. Losses at the gene ends were 10 bases for V and 0 bases for J; bases not matched to a gene: 14. Germline V lookup: CDR1 SGHNT, CDR2 YYREEE (reference sequence). The CDR3 has 18 amino acids. CDR3 sequence reads: CAVQRGTGGPISGNTIYF. Written as DNA, the CDR3 is TGTGCCGTCCAACGCGGGACAGGGGGCCCCATCTCTGGAAACACCATATATTTT.

The chain is built from TRBV10-2 and TRBJ1-6; D unclear. V dropped 6 bases and J dropped 10 bases, with 16 bases sitting between them. CDR1 and CDR2 from the germline V gene are WSHSY and SAAADI. This CDR3 comprises 14 residues. CDR3 region: CASRPREEKSPLHF. Written as DNA, the CDR3 is TGCGCCAGCAGGCCACGGGAAGAAAAATCACCCCTCCACTTT.

A single count supports this clone. The chain combines TRBV11-2 with TRBJ2-5; a weak D match, TRBD1 (6 bases). From germline, CDR1 is SGHAT and CDR2 FQNNGV. V shed 1 base and J shed 6 bases, with 9 bases lying between them. This CDR3 region has 13 residues. CDR3 region: CASSLVQGQTQYF. DNA for the CDR3: TGTGCCAGCAGCTTAGTACAGGGTCAGACCCAGTACTTC.